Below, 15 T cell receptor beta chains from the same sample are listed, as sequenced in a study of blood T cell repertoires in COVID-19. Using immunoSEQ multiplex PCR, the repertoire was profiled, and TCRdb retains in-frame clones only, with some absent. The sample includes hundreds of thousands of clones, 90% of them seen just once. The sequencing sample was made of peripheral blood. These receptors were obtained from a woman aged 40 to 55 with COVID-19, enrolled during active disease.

CDR3 loop: CASSQFLAGSSYNEQFF. For the CDR3, the DNA is TGTGCCAGCAGCCAATTTCTAGCGGGGAGCTCCTACAATGAGCAGTTCTTC. The chain combines TRBV11-2 with TRBJ2-1; TRBD2 agrees at 9 bases. With V trimmed by 5 bases and J by 0 bases, 8 bases remained unmatched. Germline CDR1 SGHAT, CDR2 FQNNGV. The CDR3 has 17 residues.

The CDR3: CASRPGRVFTDTQYF. Written as DNA, the CDR3 is TGTGCCAGCCGCCCGGGAAGGGTTTTCACAGATACGCAGTATTTT. V gene TRBV27 combines with J gene TRBJ2-3, with D tentatively TRBD2 (5 bases). The CDR3 spans 15 residues. The V and J ends lost 8 bases and 2 bases respectively, with 17 bases between them. Germline-derived CDR1 and CDR2 are MNHEY and SMNVEV (reference sequence).

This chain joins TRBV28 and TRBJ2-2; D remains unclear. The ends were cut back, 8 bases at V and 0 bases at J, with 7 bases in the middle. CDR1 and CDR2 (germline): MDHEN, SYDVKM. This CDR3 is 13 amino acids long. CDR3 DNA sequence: TGTGCCAGCCCGGGTCCGAACACCGGGGAGCTGTTTTTT. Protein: CASPGPNTGELFF.

CDR3 sequence reads: CASSPPSSVPPQETQYF. The CDR3 DNA sequence: TGTGCCAGCAGCCCGCCCTCGAGCGTCCCACCGCAAGAGACCCAGTACTTC. The chain has TRBV11-2 and TRBJ2-5; D call uncertain. The CDR3 is made up of 17 amino acids. The germline V gene encodes CDR1 SGHAT and CDR2 FQNNGV. Trimming shortened V by 5 bases and J by 2 bases, and 21 bases separated the two germline ends. Supplemented by reference TRBV11-2 and TRBJ2-5, the full variable domain reads EAGVAQSPRYKIIEKRQSVAFWCNPISGHATLYWYQQILGQGPKLLIQFQNNGVVDDSQLPKDRFSAERLKGVDSTLKIQPAKLEDSAVYLCASSPPSSVPPQETQYFGPGTRLLVL.

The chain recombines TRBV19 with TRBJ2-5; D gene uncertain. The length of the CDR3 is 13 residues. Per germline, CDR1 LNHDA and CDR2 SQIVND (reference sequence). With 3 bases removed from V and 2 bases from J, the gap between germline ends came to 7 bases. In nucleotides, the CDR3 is TGTGCCAGTAGTATTCAGTTTCAAGAGACCCAGTACTTC. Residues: CASSIQFQETQYF.

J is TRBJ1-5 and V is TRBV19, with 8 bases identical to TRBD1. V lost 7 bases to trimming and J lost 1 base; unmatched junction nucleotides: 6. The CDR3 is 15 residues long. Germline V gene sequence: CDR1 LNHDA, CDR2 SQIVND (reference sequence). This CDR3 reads CASKDGQGSNQPQHF. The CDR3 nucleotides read TGTGCCAGTAAGGATGGACAGGGAAGCAATCAGCCCCAGCATTTT.

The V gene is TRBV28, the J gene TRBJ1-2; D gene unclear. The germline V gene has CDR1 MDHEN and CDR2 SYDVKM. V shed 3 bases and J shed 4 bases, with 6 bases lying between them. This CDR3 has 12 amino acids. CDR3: CASSFPFYGYTF. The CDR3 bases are TGTGCCAGCAGTTTCCCTTTCTATGGCTACACCTTC.

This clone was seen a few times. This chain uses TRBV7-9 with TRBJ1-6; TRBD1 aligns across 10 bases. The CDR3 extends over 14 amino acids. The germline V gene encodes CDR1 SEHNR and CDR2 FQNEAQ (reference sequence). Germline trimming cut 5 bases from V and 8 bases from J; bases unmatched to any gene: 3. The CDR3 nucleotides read TGTGCCAGCAGCAAAGGACAGGGGGATTCACCCCTCCACTTT. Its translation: CASSKGQGDSPLHF.

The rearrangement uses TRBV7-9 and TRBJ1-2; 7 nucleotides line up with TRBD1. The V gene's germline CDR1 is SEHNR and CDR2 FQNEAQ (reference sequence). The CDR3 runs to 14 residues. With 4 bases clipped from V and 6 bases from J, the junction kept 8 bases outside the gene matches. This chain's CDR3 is CASSYLAGGNGYTF. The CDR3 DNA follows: TGTGCCAGCAGCTACCTCGCAGGGGGAAATGGCTACACCTTC. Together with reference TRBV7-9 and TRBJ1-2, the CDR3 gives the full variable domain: DTGVSQNPRHKITKRGQNVTFRCDPISEHNRLYWYRQTLGQGPEFLTYFQNEAQLEKSRLLSDRFSAERPKGSFSTLEIQRTEQGDSAMYLCASSYLAGGNGYTFGSGTRLTVV.

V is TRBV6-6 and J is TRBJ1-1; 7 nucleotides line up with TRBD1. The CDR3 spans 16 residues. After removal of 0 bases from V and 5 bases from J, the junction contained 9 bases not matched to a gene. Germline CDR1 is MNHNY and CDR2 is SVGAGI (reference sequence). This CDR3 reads CASSYSRGRTMTEAFF. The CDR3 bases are TGTGCCAGCAGTTACTCGAGGGGGCGGACTATGACTGAAGCTTTCTTT.

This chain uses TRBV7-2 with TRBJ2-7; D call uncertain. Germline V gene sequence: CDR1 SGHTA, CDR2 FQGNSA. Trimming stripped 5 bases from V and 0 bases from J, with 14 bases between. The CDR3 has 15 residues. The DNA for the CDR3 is TGTGCCAGCAGCCCGTTAGTCTTGAGCTCCTACGAGCAGTACTTC. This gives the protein CASSPLVLSSYEQYF.

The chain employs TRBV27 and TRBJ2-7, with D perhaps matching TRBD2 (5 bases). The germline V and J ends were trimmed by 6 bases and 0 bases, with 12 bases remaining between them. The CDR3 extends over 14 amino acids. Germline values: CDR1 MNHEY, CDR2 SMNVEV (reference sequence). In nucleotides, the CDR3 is TGTGCCAGCAGCGGACGGAGGAGCTCCTACGAGCAGTACTTC. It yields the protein CASSGRRSSYEQYF.

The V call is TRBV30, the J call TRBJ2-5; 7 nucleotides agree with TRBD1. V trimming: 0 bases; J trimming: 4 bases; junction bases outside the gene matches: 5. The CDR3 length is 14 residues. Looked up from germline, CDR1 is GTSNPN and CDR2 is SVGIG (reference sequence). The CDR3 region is CAWSVPAGGETQYF. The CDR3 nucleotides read TGTGCCTGGAGTGTACCGGCAGGGGGAGAGACCCAGTACTTC.

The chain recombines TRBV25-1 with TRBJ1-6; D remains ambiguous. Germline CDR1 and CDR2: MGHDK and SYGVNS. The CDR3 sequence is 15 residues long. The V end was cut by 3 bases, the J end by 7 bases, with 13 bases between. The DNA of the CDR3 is TGTGCCAGCAGTGATGCCGGGATAGGGAATTCACCCCTCCACTTT. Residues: CASSDAGIGNSPLHF.

The CDR3 bases are TGCAGCGTTGCAAACAGGGAGGGTTCGTACGAGCAGTACTTC. Its translation is CSVANREGSYEQYF. The chain is built from TRBV29-1 and TRBJ2-7; the D gene is possibly TRBD2 (7 bases). The germline CDR1 and CDR2 sequences are SQVTM and ANQGSEA. Trimming stripped 4 bases from V and 4 bases from J, with 17 bases between. CDR3 length equals 14 residues.